The 5 T cell receptor beta chains below all came from one sample that was sequenced in a study of vaccination and CD4 T cells after COVID-19. With the Oncomine TCR Beta short-read assay, DNA from cultured CD4+ T cells was sequenced. TCRdb re-derived calls from the PCR reads in MiXCR, one entry per CDR3 protein. Of thousands of distinct CDR3 sequences in the sample, 40% were seen once. This sample's treatment: approximately nine-day PBMC culture with coronavirus spike peptide pools or control peptides (ViraFEST assay). These receptors' antigens are unknown. The sample taken for sequencing was CD4+ T cells from blood, cultured in vitro. These receptors originate from a human donor who had recovered from COVID-19.

This clonotype was found a few times. The chain couples TRBV10-3 to TRBJ1-1; the D gene is possibly TRBD1 (5 bases). The germline V and J ends were trimmed by 11 bases and 1 base, with 14 bases remaining between them. The CDR3 has 13 residues. Germline V gives CDR1 ENHRY, CDR2 SYGVKD. For the CDR3, the DNA is TGTGCCTCTTCCGGGGCAGCGAACACTGAAGCTTTCTTT. Amino acid sequence: CASSGAANTEAFF.

Turning to this clonotype: The junction departs from the called germline gene at one end, perhaps through a read error. This chain joins TRBV28 and TRBJ1-5; possible D gene TRBD1, 6 bases. The germline CDR1 and CDR2 sequences are MDHEN and SYDVKM. This CDR3 is 15 amino acids long. The CDR3 loop reads CASSLMDSPNRPQHF. The CDR3 DNA reads TGTGCCAGCAGTTTAATGGACAGTCCTAATCGGCCCCAGCATTTT.

The table lists this clonotype with a few counts. This CDR3 is CASSYSRGTVYTEAFF. The CDR3 DNA is TGTGCCAGCAGTTACTCGAGGGGGACAGTCTACACTGAAGCTTTCTTT. The rearrangement links TRBV6-5 to TRBJ1-1, with 7 bases that match TRBD1. Germline V gene data show CDR1 as MNHEY and CDR2 as SVGAGI. CDR3 length: 16 amino acids. Trimming took 0 bases from V and 3 from J; bases not matched to a gene: 7.

This clonotype has a handful of counts. This chain links TRBV7-2 with TRBJ1-5; 7 bases are a match to TRBD1. The CDR3 length is 13 residues. V shed 6 bases and J 4 bases; nucleotides not matched to a gene: 3. Germline V gene lookup returns CDR1 SGHTA and CDR2 FQGNSA. CDR3 sequence reads: CASRRDSNQPQHF. CDR3 nucleotides: TGTGCCAGCAGACGGGACAGTAATCAGCCCCAGCATTTT.

V usage is TRBV20-1 and J usage is TRBJ2-7; D not certain. In germline, CDR1 is DFQATT, CDR2 SNEGSKA (reference sequence). V shed 3 bases and J shed 0 bases, with 15 bases lying between them. The CDR3 contains 15 residues. The CDR3 DNA reads TGCAGTGCTAGCAGTCCGAGCAGTTTCTCCTACGAGCAGTACTTC. Translation gives CSASSPSSFSYEQYF.